What follows describes a single T cell receptor beta chain. Assay used: immunoSEQ multiplex PCR; TCRdb lists only in-frame clones, some missing. The repertoire shows about 200,000 clones; the top ten hold 2% to 2.5%. This record comes from a study of control samples from healthy donors and cancer patients. The sequence derives from a woman aged 25 to 39 in good health. Sequencing was carried out using blood.

The CDR3: CASSAGQGLGQPQHF. The CDR3 region has the DNA TGTGCCAGCAGCGCGGGACAGGGGTTAGGACAGCCCCAGCATTTT. The chain joins TRBV7-8 to TRBJ1-5; TRBD1 agrees at 10 bases. The CDR3 is made up of 15 amino acids. The V gene end was trimmed by 5 bases and the J gene end by 7 bases; junction bases not matched to a gene: 8. CDR1 and CDR2 (germline): SGHVS, FQNEAQ. Drawing the rest from reference TRBV7-8 and TRBJ1-5, the complete variable domain is GAGVSQSPRYKVAKRGQDVALRCDPISGHVSLFWYQQALGQGPEFLTYFQNEAQLDKSGLPSDRFFAERPEGSVSTLKIQRTQQEDSAVYLCASSAGQGLGQPQHFGDGTRLSIL.